This T cell receptor (beta chain) was sequenced for a study of cytotoxic CD8 clonotypes in ibrutinib-treated CLL. The study, taken as a whole, reports: Relative to age-matched healthy donors, clonality at baseline was higher, and it tracked circulating CD8+ T-cell counts.

With regard to this clone: What it binds is unknown.

Genomic DNA for TCR beta libraries, around 1.9 micrograms, came from cryopreserved PBMCs. Sequencing used immunoSEQ multiplex PCR; TCRdb keeps in-frame clones, though not all of them. The sample carries over 110,000 clones, approximately 89% recorded once. In germline, CDR1 is MNHEY, CDR2 SMNVEV (reference sequence). This CDR3 is 13 amino acids long. The V end lost 6 bases, the J end lost 0 bases, and 8 bases lay between the germline ends. This TCR derives from a human donor with chronic lymphocytic leukemia. The sample in question was PBMCs, obtained after 12 months of ibrutinib treatment. This chain joins TRBV27 and TRBJ2-5; the D gene is possibly TRBD1 (6 bases). The CDR3 DNA sequence: TGTGCCAGCAGCGGGACATACCAAGAGACCCAGTACTTC. It yields the protein CASSGTYQETQYF.